The clone carrying this T cell receptor (beta chain) came up a few times. This record belongs to a study of blood T cells in healthy people across ages. A second about 7 to 12 cycle PCR used barcoded and J-beta primers. TCRdb re-called the 5' RACE reads with MiXCR, one entry per CDR3 protein. The sample lists 2 million or so distinct CDR3 sequences, around 50% occurring once. The CDR3 totals 12 residues. Germline lookup yields CDR1 MNHEY and CDR2 SVGEGT. The sequenced material came from blood. The TCR originated in a woman in her thirties or forties in good health. The gene calls are TRBV6-2 or TRBV6-3 and TRBJ2-4; 8 nucleotides agree with TRBD2. The better agreement between TRBJ2-5 and the DNA end casts doubt on the J call. This chain's CDR3 is CASKRGSETQYF. As DNA, the CDR3 is TGTGCCAGCAAGCGGGGGTCAGAGACCCAGTACTTC.